This T cell receptor beta chain was sequenced for a study of cytomegalovirus exposure and HLA in healthy donors. Looking at the study overall: Sequencing of 150 million to 200 million T cells in an earlier analysis found roughly 120 million unique TCR beta sequences. Overall study findings and caveats: With later analysis, a missense DCLRE1C variant became linked to TCR beta V- and J-gene trimming. The productive fraction for most TCR beta V segments was about 87% or about 30% in an earlier analysis.

The study ran its PCR with 60 Vbeta and 13 Jbeta primers. Using immunoSEQ multiplex PCR, the repertoire was profiled, and TCRdb retains in-frame clones only, with some absent. The sample lists roughly 140,000 clones, roughly 80% occurring once. Note on this clone: Its specificity is not known.

This clonotype was obtained from a man aged 40-49 years in good health and CMV-seronegative. Sequencing used PBMCs.

The CDR3 protein is CASTLTYSNQPQHF. Written as DNA, the CDR3 is TGTGCCAGCACTCTAACCTATAGCAATCAGCCCCAGCATTTT. The chain is built from TRBV2 and TRBJ1-5; D not certain. The germline V gene has CDR1 SNHLY and CDR2 FYNNEI. The CDR3 spans 14 residues. V shed 7 bases and J shed 0 bases, with 10 bases lying between them.